This is a list of T cell receptor beta chains from one sample in a study of T cell clonotyping in hematopoietic cell transplantation. Here immunoSEQ multiplex PCR was the method, and the copy in TCRdb shows in-frame clones only, minus some. The data hold about 80,000 clones, with 90% to 97% observed a single time. The sequenced sample was peripheral blood mononuclear cells, obtained before stem cell transplant. The source is a woman aged 45-65 years with acute myeloid leukemia. Some clones in this sample may be carry-over from other donors' samples. Both conserved end residues are part of each CDR3. The D gene is left open where the match is weak. Some rows mark clone size as missing; the rest say once, few, many or name a class of expanded clone.

v_gene	abundance	j_gene	d_gene	CDR3nt	CDR3aa
TRBV19	once	TRBJ1-1	-	TGTGCCAGTAGTACCCGGACAGTGAACACTGAAGCTTTCTTT	CASSTRTVNTEAFF
TRBV28	-	TRBJ2-3	-	TGTGCCAGCAGTTTACCCGATACGCAGTATTTT	CASSLPDTQYF
TRBV28	-	TRBJ2-3	TRBD2	TGTGCCAGCGGGACTAGCGGGGGTGGTTGGCAGTATTTT	CASGTSGGGWQYF
TRBV27	-	TRBJ2-7	TRBD1	TGTGCCAGCAAGAGGGACAGGGCTGACGAGCAGTACTTC	CASKRDRADEQYF
TRBV9	-	TRBJ2-1	TRBD2	TGTGCCAGCAGCACCCGACTAGCGGGAACCTACAATGAGCAGTTCTTC	CASSTRLAGTYNEQFF
TRBV2	-	TRBJ1-4	-	TGTGCCAGCAGTGAAGGGGTCCCGCGTTTCAATGAAAAACTGTTTTTT	CASSEGVPRFNEKLFF
TRBV5-1	-	TRBJ2-3	TRBD2	TGCGCCAGCAGCGTACCTAGCGGGACCACAGATACGCAGTATTTT	CASSVPSGTTDTQYF
TRBV19	-	TRBJ1-4	-	TGTGCCAGTAGTGGAAGGGGGGCTAATGAAAAACTGTTTTTT	CASSGRGANEKLFF
TRBV6-6	-	TRBJ2-3	-	TGTGCCAGCGGAGAGCGGAACACAGATACGCAGTATTTT	CASGERNTDTQYF
TRBV7-9	-	TRBJ2-2	TRBD2	TGTGCCTGGGTGCGCGGGAGGGCTCGGACCGGGGAGCTGTTTTTT	CAWVRGRARTGELFF
TRBV5-4	-	TRBJ2-7	TRBD2	TGTGCCAGCAGCTTGTTACTAGCGCCCCACGAGCAGTACTTC	CASSLLLAPHEQYF
TRBV30	-	TRBJ2-5	-	TGTGCCTGGAGTGCCCAAGAGACCCAGTACTTC	CAWSAQETQYF
TRBV7-8	-	TRBJ2-7	TRBD1	TGTGCCAGCAGCCAAAAGACAGGGGGCCTGAACGAGCAGTACTTC	CASSQKTGGLNEQYF
TRBV7-9	-	TRBJ2-1	-	TGTGCCAGCAGCTTAGCCCCTGGTGGGAATGAGCAGTTCTTC	CASSLAPGGNEQFF
TRBV10-1	-	TRBJ1-1	-	TGCGCCAGCAGTGAGCCTCCGACGGTGAACACTGAAGCTTTCTTT	CASSEPPTVNTEAFF
TRBV7-2	-	TRBJ1-4	-	TGTGCCAGCAGCTCCCGGGGCGACCGACGAATTAATGAAAAACTGTTTTTT	CASSSRGDRRINEKLFF
TRBV6-5	-	TRBJ2-7	-	TGTGCCAGCAGTTATGGGACGTTGGGGTCCTACGAGCAGTACTTC	CASSYGTLGSYEQYF
TRBV4-2	-	TRBJ1-2	-	TGTGCCAGCACCCACAGGAGTAGGGATGGCTACACCTTC	CASTHRSRDGYTF
TRBV29-1	few	TRBJ2-2	-	TGCAGCGCCCGGAGCAATACCGGGGAGCTGTTTTTT	CSARSNTGELFF
TRBV30	-	TRBJ1-2	TRBD1	TGTGCCTGGACGCCAATGGGACAGATAAACTATGGCTACACCTTC	CAWTPMGQINYGYTF
TRBV5-1	-	TRBJ1-1	TRBD1	TGCGCCAGCGGAACAGGGGGCGGGAACACTGAAGCTTTCTTT	CASGTGGGNTEAFF
TRBV6-6	-	TRBJ2-1	-	TGTGCCAGCAGTTACGACAGTCGCTCCTACAATGAGCAGTTCTTC	CASSYDSRSYNEQFF
TRBV5-5	-	TRBJ1-4	TRBD1	TGTGCCAGCAGCTCAGGGGGCACAACTAATGAAAAACTGTTTTTT	CASSSGGTTNEKLFF
TRBV7-8	-	TRBJ2-1	-	TGTGCCAGCAGCTTAATACGGGGCGGTGCGTTCGATGAGCAGTTCTTC	CASSLIRGGAFDEQFF
TRBV4-1	-	TRBJ2-5	TRBD2	TGCGCCAGCAGCCTTACTAGCGGGGGGGACTGGGAGACCCAGTACTTC	CASSLTSGGDWETQYF
TRBV28	-	TRBJ1-2	-	TGTGCCAGCAGTTTATTGGGCCGGGGTGGCTACACCTTC	CASSLLGRGGYTF
TRBV6-5	-	TRBJ1-2	TRBD1	TGTGCCAGCAGTTTGGACAGGGGGGCTGGCTACACCTTC	CASSLDRGAGYTF
TRBV7-8	-	TRBJ2-4	TRBD2	TGTGCCAGCAGCTTATTTAGCGGGAGCAGTGGAAACATTCAGTACTTC	CASSLFSGSSGNIQYF
TRBV4-1	-	TRBJ1-5	-	TGCGCCAGCAGCCAAGAGGCCGCGGCTAGAAATCAGCCCCAGCATTTT	CASSQEAAARNQPQHF
TRBV6-1	-	TRBJ1-2	TRBD1	TGTGCCAGCAGTGAGGACAGGGTTGGGGGCTACACCTTC	CASSEDRVGGYTF
TRBV19	once	TRBJ1-2	TRBD1	TGTGCCAGTAGTCTCGCAGGGGGCCAGGCTAACTATGGCTACACCTTC	CASSLAGGQANYGYTF
TRBV5-1	-	TRBJ2-5	TRBD2	TGCGCCAGCAGCTGGGAGGGCCGAGAGACCCAGTACTTC	CASSWEGRETQYF
TRBV30	-	TRBJ2-5	TRBD2	TGTGCCTGGAGTACGCGAGGCGGGGGATGGCGAGAGACCCAGTACTTC	CAWSTRGGGWRETQYF
TRBV7-9	-	TRBJ2-3	-	TGTGCCAGCAGCTCCTCATACAGGGTGGTTGCAGATACGCAGTATTTT	CASSSSYRVVADTQYF
TRBV12-5	-	TRBJ2-3	TRBD1	TGTGCTAGTGGCCTCACGACAGGGGGCGGTGATACGCAGTATTTT	CASGLTTGGGDTQYF
TRBV6-5	-	TRBJ1-2	-	TGTGCCAGCAGTTATGTACCCCAGGGGAACTATGGCTACACCTTC	CASSYVPQGNYGYTF
TRBV5-1	-	TRBJ2-1	TRBD2	TGCGCCAGCAGCTTGGTTCCTAGCGGGAGTAGCGTTGAGCAGTTCTTC	CASSLVPSGSSVEQFF
TRBV30	-	TRBJ1-2	TRBD1	TGTGCCTGGAGTAGGCCCAGGGGGCTAGGTGGCTACACCTTC	CAWSRPRGLGGYTF